This T cell receptor beta chain was identified during a study of blood T cell repertoires in COVID-19. About this clone: This sample includes further DNA sequences coding for the same CDR3.

Profiled with immunoSEQ multiplex PCR; TCRdb holds only in-frame clones, not every one. The profile shows around 330,000 clones, 88% of them singletons. The ends lost 1 base at V and 0 bases at J; junction bases unmatched: 0. CDR3 length: 15 amino acids. The germline CDR1 and CDR2 sequences are SGDLS and YYNGEE. The sequenced sample consisted of peripheral blood. This receptor was identified in a woman aged 25 to 39 with COVID-19, enrolled during active disease. The rearrangement links TRBV9 to TRBJ2-3, with 9 bases identical to TRBD2. The CDR3 sequence: CASSVSGGSTDTQYF. As DNA, the CDR3 is TGTGCCAGCAGCGTAAGCGGGGGGAGCACAGATACGCAGTATTTT.